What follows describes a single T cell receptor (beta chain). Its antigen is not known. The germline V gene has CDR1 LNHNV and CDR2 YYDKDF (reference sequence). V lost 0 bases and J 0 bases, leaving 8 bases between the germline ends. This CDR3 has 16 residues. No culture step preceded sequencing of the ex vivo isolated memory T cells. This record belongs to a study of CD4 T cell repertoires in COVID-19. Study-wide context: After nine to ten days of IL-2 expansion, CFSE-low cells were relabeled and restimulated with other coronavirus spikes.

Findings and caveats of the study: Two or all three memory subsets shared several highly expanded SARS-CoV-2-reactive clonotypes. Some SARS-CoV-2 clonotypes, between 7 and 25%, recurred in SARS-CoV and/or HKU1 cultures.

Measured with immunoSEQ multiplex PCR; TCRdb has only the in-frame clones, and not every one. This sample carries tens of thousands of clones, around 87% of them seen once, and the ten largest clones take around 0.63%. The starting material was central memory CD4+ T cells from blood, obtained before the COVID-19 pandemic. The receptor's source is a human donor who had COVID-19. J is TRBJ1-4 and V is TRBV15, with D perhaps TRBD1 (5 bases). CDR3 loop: CATSRDRGPTNEKLFF. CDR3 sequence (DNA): TGTGCCACCAGCAGAGATAGGGGCCCAACTAATGAAAAACTGTTTTTT.